This TCR beta chain was recovered during a study of shared clonotypes between healthy human individuals (dated by TCRdb to about 2020). Study-wide context: The cohort comprised a couple of women and three men aged 18 to 49 years. For each donor, CD4 naive and CD4 memory were each run on three plates, CD8 naive on two plates, and CD8 memory on one plate. To estimate repertoire size and how much clonotypes are shared between individuals, the study performed deep sequencing of blood TCR repertoires from five healthy adults. To increase sequencing depth and limit assay-specific biases, different laboratories used diverse techniques to prepare libraries and sequence TCR repertoires. Leukapheresis yielded between about 0.9 and 10 billion PBMCs per donor. The study at large found these results: Because the study included only a small number of donors, the genetic and exposure-history diversity represented was limited. Clonotypes shared by all four sorted-subset donors showed higher generation probabilities than non-shared clonotypes. Sharing across several donors was observed for about 5% of naive CD4, 3% to 3.5% of naive CD8, over 2% of memory CD4, and roughly 0.4% of memory CD8 clonotypes. Rarefaction of sorted-subset datasets indicated incomplete sequencing despite the large sequencing depth. Estimated clonotype richness was generally larger for naive than for memory subsets. Based on pairwise subsampling, the degree of clonotype sharing among donors was expected to be affected by sequencing depth. Sampling was restricted to blood, and TCR repertoires in tissue are likely to differ from TCR repertoires in blood.

Using the deep immunoSEQ assay, TCR CDR3 regions were amplified from genomic DNA by multiplex PCR. For each cell subset, the extracted genomic DNA was distributed evenly across all wells of several immunoSEQ 96-well plates, and each plate served as one replicate. Each replicate PCR for sorted subsets received approximately 200 ng genomic DNA, equal to roughly 30,000 T cell genomes. The purified libraries were quantified using a Qubit 3.0 fluorometer, sized with a Bioanalyzer 2100, and then quantified again using the KAPA Library Quantification kit. A separate single-read 150-cycle Illumina NextSeq 550 flow cell was used to sequence each immunoSEQ 96-well plate. On the authors' methods: The immunoSEQ output contained only junctional sequences without quality scores, so filtering could not match that applied to full-length reads. Sequences were annotated with PyIR, a Python wrapper for IgBLAST v1.9, using IMGT germline references to assign V/J genes and CDR3. Reads with weak V/J assignments (E-value above 1e-6), missing CDR3, stop codons, out-of-frame junctions, or ambiguous translated residues were removed. A V3J clonotype was defined by an identical inferred V gene, J gene, and CDR3 amino acid sequence. The percentage overlap between two repertoires was calculated by dividing the number of shared unique clonotypes by the size of the smaller repertoire. Three approaches were used to assess repertoire richness: RTK rarefaction, the Chao1 estimator, and Recon v2.1 estimates of unobserved clonotypes. Generation probabilities were computed with OLGA for all TCRbeta clonotypes obtained by the gDNA method from several donors. TCRdb holds this immuneACCESS table with in-frame rearrangements only. Some clones are missing; in checked studies, unresolved V genes explain under half, and the rest has no known cause. V, J and clone size are those of that table, while D and trimming were read from the DNA. This sample lists millions of clones; about 95% were detected once. Roughly 1.1% of the sample is in the top ten clones.

CD8 naive samples were CD45RO-negative cells positively selected for CCR7, giving a CD45RA+CCR7+ population that excluded TemRA cells. Healthy HIV-negative adults with no recently reported acute infections or vaccinations were included as donors. All donors were Caucasian adults living in Nashville, Tennessee, USA. Blood was collected by leukapheresis, and PBMCs were isolated by Ficoll-Histopaque density gradient centrifugation and then cryopreserved in liquid nitrogen vapor phase. Purity and quantity of every magnetically sorted T cell population were checked by analytical flow cytometry. Each sorted fraction had its genomic DNA isolated and then quantified by UV absorbance on a Nanodrop 2000c. For this clone: Its antigen has not been determined. There are no base qualities to consult, and no much larger clone falls within one base.

V is cut by 0 bases and J by 9 bases, and the space between the germline ends is 12 bases. The germline V gene yields MDHEN for CDR1 and SYDVKM for CDR2. The CDR3 spans 14 residues, from the cysteine through the phenylalanine. Solely the CDR3 DNA is kept, with 42 bases framed from the first base. The TCR was taken from a man younger than 35 in good health. Here the chain combines TRBV28 and TRBJ2-1; a tentative D call is TRBD2 (6 bases match). The sequenced material came from naive CD8+ T cells sorted from blood. This sample's cell subset or site label indicates: CD45RA+CCR7+. For the CDR3, the sequence is CASSLWASETEQFF. Here is the DNA: TGTGCCAGCAGTTTATGGGCTAGCGAGACTGAGCAGTTCTTC.